These 13 T cell receptor beta chains were all obtained from the same sample, sequenced in a study of human T cells and chemical hapten exposure. Time point specified: pre-sensitization, week 0. Sample treatment: therapeutic diphenylcyclopropenone sensitization with weekly scalp DPC. One entry per CDR3 protein, called by TCRdb with MiXCR from the RACE reads. This table has tens of thousands of distinct CDR3 sequences, about 7% appearing once. The sample was whole blood, taken in connection with sensitization to the hapten diphenylcyclopropenone (DPC). These receptors came from a woman younger than 45 with alopecia areata. Some clones in this sample may be carry-over from other donors' samples.

V and J are TRBV5-1 and TRBJ1-2; 7 bases match TRBD1. The CDR3 totals 13 residues. The V gene's germline CDR1 is SGHRS and CDR2 YFSETQ. The V gene end was trimmed by 4 bases and the J gene end by 4 bases; junction bases not matched to a gene: 4. The CDR3 DNA reads TGCGCCAGCAGCGTGGGACAGCTCTATGGCTACACCTTC. It translates to CASSVGQLYGYTF.

This sequence joins TRBV25-1 and TRBJ1-1; TRBD1 matches at 7 bases. The V segment lost 3 bases and the J segment 3 bases; nucleotides outside the gene matches: 7. Germline CDR1 and CDR2: MGHDK and SYGVNS. The CDR3 runs to 15 residues. The CDR3 loop is CASSETGYSDTEAFF. Written as DNA, the CDR3 is TGTGCCAGCAGTGAGACAGGGTACTCGGACACTGAAGCTTTCTTT.

This clonotype was detected a few times. The genes are TRBV7-2 and TRBJ1-3; D is perhaps TRBD1 (5 bases). The CDR3 runs 15 residues. From germline, CDR1 is SGHTA and CDR2 FQGNSA. The germline V and J ends were trimmed by 5 bases and 3 bases, with 14 bases remaining between them. CDR3 coding DNA: TGTGCCAGCAGCCTAGTCTCAGGGAGTGGAAACACCATATATTTT. It specifies CASSLVSGSGNTIYF.

Turning to this clonotype: This sequence may be a read error, since a much larger clone differs from it by one base. DNA for the CDR3: TGCAGTGCTAGGGAAGCCGGGACAGGGACCGAGGAGCTGTTTTTT. It yields the protein CSAREAGTGTEELFF. V usage is TRBV20-1 and J usage is TRBJ2-2; TRBD1 agrees at 9 bases. This CDR3 is built from 15 residues. Germline loops: CDR1 DFQATT, CDR2 SNEGSKA (reference sequence).

The chain joins TRBV9 to TRBJ2-2, with D perhaps TRBD2 (6 bases). Germline CDR1 SGDLS, CDR2 YYNGEE. Trimming removed 0 bases from V and 6 bases from J, with 18 bases in between. The CDR3 covers 17 residues. The CDR3 sequence: CASSVVPVAGNPGELFF. For the CDR3, the DNA is TGTGCCAGCAGCGTAGTCCCGGTGGCGGGAAATCCCGGGGAGCTGTTTTTT.

This clonotype was counted between two and nine times. The rearrangement uses TRBV18 and TRBJ2-1, with 10 nucleotides matching TRBD2. Germline CDR1 KGHSH, CDR2 LQKENI. The CDR3 consists of 17 residues. The V and J ends lost 2 bases and 4 bases, in that order; junction bases with no gene match: 8. The CDR3, as DNA: TGTGCCAGCTCACCAGGAACTAGCGGGGCGTTATACAATGAGCAGTTCTTC. Translating gives CASSPGTSGALYNEQFF.

This clonotype appeared a few times. This chain joins TRBV7-9 and TRBJ1-3; no firm D call. Between the trimmed V and J ends, which lost 2 bases and 7 bases, there was a span of 6 bases. In germline, CDR1 is SEHNR, CDR2 FQNEAQ (reference sequence). The CDR3 contains 12 residues. CDR3 sequence (DNA): TGTGCCAGCAGCTTAAGGGAGAACACCATATATTTT. Protein sequence: CASSLRENTIYF.

This clonotype was observed at least ten times. The rearrangement joins TRBV20-1 to TRBJ1-4; D is perhaps TRBD1 (5 bases). This CDR3 is 14 amino acids long. Germline values: CDR1 DFQATT, CDR2 SNEGSKA (reference sequence). V dropped 1 base and J dropped 7 bases, with 13 bases sitting between them. CDR3 protein: CSARARANGEKLFF. CDR3 bases: TGCAGTGCTAGAGCCAGGGCTAATGGTGAAAAACTGTTTTTT.

The V gene is TRBV29-1, the J gene TRBJ2-5, with 8 bases aligning to TRBD2. CDR1 SQVTM and CDR2 ANQGSEA come from the germline V gene. The CDR3 totals 13 residues. The junction had 4 bases not matched to a gene; V was cut back by 5 bases and J by 2 bases. The CDR3 is CSVPGGGQETQYF. The DNA for the CDR3 is TGCAGCGTTCCCGGGGGGGGACAAGAGACCCAGTACTTC.

Many counts were recorded for this clonotype. The genes are TRBV29-1 and TRBJ2-7, with 7 positions matching TRBD1. The CDR3 runs 12 residues. V trimming: 3 bases; J trimming: 3 bases; junction bases outside the gene matches: 2. CDR1 is SQVTM, CDR2 ANQGSEA, per germline. This chain's CDR3 is CSVDSGGYEQYF. In DNA form, the CDR3 reads TGCAGCGTTGACTCAGGGGGCTACGAGCAGTACTTC.

This clonotype has at least ten counts. The rearrangement uses TRBV30 and TRBJ2-6; D gene uncertain. CDR1 and CDR2 (germline): GTSNPN, SVGIG (reference sequence). This CDR3 region has 14 residues. Trimming left V 1 base short and J 2 bases short, with 6 bases between. The CDR3 DNA reads as TGTGCCTGGAGTGGGGGTGCTGGGGCCAACGTCCTGACTTTC. Its translation is CAWSGGAGANVLTF.

Concerning this clonotype: One base away lies a much larger clone, so this may be a sequencing read error. This chain connects TRBV6-6 to TRBJ1-4; TRBD1 agrees at 7 bases. The CDR3 loop spans 15 amino acids. Germline V gives CDR1 MNHNY, CDR2 SVGAGI (reference sequence). DNA for the CDR3: TGTGCCAGCAGCCGACCGGACAGGCGTAATGGAAAACTGTTTTTT. Protein: CASSRPDRRNGKLFF.

This clonotype was counted a few times. The J gene is TRBJ2-3, the V gene TRBV7-2; D gene uncertain. Looked up from germline, CDR1 is SGHTA and CDR2 is FQGNSA. The V and J ends lost 4 bases and 0 bases respectively, with 14 bases between them. CDR3 length equals 16 residues. The CDR3 region is CASSSKGQLSTDTQYF. The CDR3, as DNA: TGTGCCAGCAGCTCCAAGGGCCAACTTAGCACAGATACGCAGTATTTT. Full variable domain (remainder filled in from reference TRBV7-2 and TRBJ2-3): GAGVSQSPSNKVTEKGKDVELRCDPISGHTALYWYRQSLGQGLEFLIYFQGNSAPDKSGLPSDRFSAERTGGSVSTLTIQRTQQEDSAVYLCASSSKGQLSTDTQYFGPGTRLTVL.